The following is a T cell receptor (beta chain) sequence with its context. Its matching antigen is unknown. Amplified regions were TCR beta CDR3 sequences from RNA transcripts. The TCR CDR3 was amplified in a first-round RT-PCR using the HTBI primer set. TCRdb re-derived calls from the multiplex PCR reads in MiXCR, one entry per CDR3 protein. In the table there are over 500,000 distinct CDR3 sequences, roughly 15% of which are singletons. CDR1 and CDR2 (germline): MDHEN, SYDVKM. Deletions cut 5 bases from V and 3 bases from J, with 17 bases between. The CDR3 is 16 amino acids. The sample is drawn from a study of T cells in Graves' hyperthyroidism and ophthalmopathy. Notes on the study in general: Peripheral blood also featured most of the thyroid clonotypes expanded above 0.001.

The chain links TRBV28 to TRBJ1-5; weak D call: TRBD1 (6 bases). Sequenced: blood. This TCR derives from a woman aged 25 to 45 with Graves' ophthalmopathy. The CDR3 bases are TGTGCCAGCAGTACTACGCCCAACAGGGACAATCAGCCCCAGCATTTT. Translating it yields CASSTTPNRDNQPQHF. Variable domain in full (rest from reference TRBV28 and TRBJ1-5): DVKVTQSSRYLVKRTGEKVFLECVQDMDHENMFWYRQDPGLGLRLIYFSYDVKMKEKGDIPEGYSVSREKKERFSLILESASTNQTSMYLCASSTTPNRDNQPQHFGDGTRLSIL.